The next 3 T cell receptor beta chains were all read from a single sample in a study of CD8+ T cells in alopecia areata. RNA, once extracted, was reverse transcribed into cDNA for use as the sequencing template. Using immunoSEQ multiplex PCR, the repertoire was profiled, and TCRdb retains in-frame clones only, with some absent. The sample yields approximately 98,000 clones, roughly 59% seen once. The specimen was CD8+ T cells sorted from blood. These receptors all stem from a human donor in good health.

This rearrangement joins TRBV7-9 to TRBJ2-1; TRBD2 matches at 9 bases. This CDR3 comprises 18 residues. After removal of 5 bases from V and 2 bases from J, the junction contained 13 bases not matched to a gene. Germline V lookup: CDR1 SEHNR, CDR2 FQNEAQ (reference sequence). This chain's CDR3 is CASSPLHVGGGAYNEQFF. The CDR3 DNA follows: TGTGCCAGCAGCCCCCTCCACGTTGGCGGGGGGGCCTACAATGAGCAGTTCTTC.

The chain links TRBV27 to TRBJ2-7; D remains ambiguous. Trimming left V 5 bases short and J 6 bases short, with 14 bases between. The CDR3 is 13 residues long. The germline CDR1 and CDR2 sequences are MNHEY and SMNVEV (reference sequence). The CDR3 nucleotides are TGTGCCAGCAGTCCCACCCTCAGGAGCGAGCAGTACTTC. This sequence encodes CASSPTLRSEQYF.

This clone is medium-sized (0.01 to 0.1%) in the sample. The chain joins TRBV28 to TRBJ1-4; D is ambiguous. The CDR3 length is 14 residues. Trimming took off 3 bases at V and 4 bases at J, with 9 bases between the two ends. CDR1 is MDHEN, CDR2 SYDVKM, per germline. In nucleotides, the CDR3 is TGTGCCAGCAGTTTTGGCCTAGATAATGAAAAACTGTTTTTT. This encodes CASSFGLDNEKLFF. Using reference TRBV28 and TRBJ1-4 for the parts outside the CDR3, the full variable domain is DVKVTQSSRYLVKRTGEKVFLECVQDMDHENMFWYRQDPGLGLRLIYFSYDVKMKEKGDIPEGYSVSREKKERFSLILESASTNQTSMYLCASSFGLDNEKLFFGSGTQLSVL.